This TCR beta chain stems from a study of T cells in pancreatic ductal adenocarcinoma. Study-wide results and limits: The resected pancreatic cancer cohort was biased toward the minority with early-stage disease.

For this clone: Antigen specificity is unknown.

CDR1 is SGHTS, CDR2 YDEGEE, per germline. V lost 6 bases, J lost 5 bases, and 7 bases stayed unmatched. CDR3 size: 14 residues. Selected pancreatic ductal adenocarcinoma patients had undergone surgery without neoadjuvant therapy. Repertoires were generated with immunoSEQ multiplex PCR, while TCRdb's copy carries only in-frame clones and drops some. The profile covers 25,000 to 35,000 clones, with more than 80% appearing a single time and around 2.1% taken by the ten largest. This TCR derives from a human donor with pancreatic ductal adenocarcinoma. This sequence joins TRBV5-8 and TRBJ1-5; 8 bases fit TRBD1. The sequenced sample consisted of PBMCs. This CDR3 is CASNLGTGDQPQHF. The CDR3 DNA reads TGTGCCAGCAACCTTGGGACAGGCGATCAGCCCCAGCATTTT.